This record concerns one T cell receptor (beta chain) sequence. What it binds is not known. Trimming pared 3 bases from V and 6 bases from J, leaving 8 bases between. The CDR3 has 13 amino acids. CDR1 is MNHEY and CDR2 is SMNVEV in the germline V gene (reference sequence). This specimen comes from a study of cytomegalovirus exposure and HLA in healthy donors. Donors came from a validation cohort of over a hundred subjects, distinct from the first 666-subject cohort. Profiling relied on immunoSEQ multiplex PCR, and the TCRdb table lists in-frame clones only, not all of them. This sample has 200,000 to 250,000 clones, with approximately 88% found just once. General observations from the study: Cytomegalovirus-associated status was assigned to 164 TCR beta chains. Whilst most TCR sequences proved rare, a subset of public TCRs occurred across many donors.

The origin of this receptor is a young woman in good health and CMV-seropositive. The sequenced sample was PBMCs. V is TRBV27 and J is TRBJ2-2; D is ambiguous. CDR3 in amino acids: CASSFSPPGELFF. CDR3 in DNA: TGTGCCAGCAGTTTTAGTCCACCCGGGGAGCTGTTTTTT.